These 27 T cell receptor beta chains share one sample of origin, sequenced in a study of shared clonotypes between healthy human individuals. Assay: immunoSEQ multiplex PCR; the TCRdb copy retains only in-frame clones and omits some. The data hold around 1.5 million clones, with 95% to 99% observed a single time. The sequenced sample was naive CD4+ T cells sorted from blood. The sample's subset: CD45RA+ positively selected. The receptors derive from a man aged 30 to 39 in good health.

V gene TRBV28 combines with J gene TRBJ2-2, with 10 bases identical to TRBD2. There are 17 residues in the CDR3. Germline V gene lookup returns CDR1 MDHEN and CDR2 SYDVKM. V gave up 3 bases and J gave up 7 bases; unmatched junction bases: 11. DNA for the CDR3: TGTGCCAGCAGTTTCAAGATACTAGCGGGGTTGGTCGGGGAGCTGTTTTTT. This codes for CASSFKILAGLVGELFF.

This chain connects TRBV5-1 to TRBJ2-1; D may be TRBD1 (5 bases). Trimming took off 0 bases at V and 6 bases at J, with 10 bases between the two ends. CDR1 and CDR2 from the germline V gene are SGHRS and YFSETQ. This CDR3 is 14 amino acids long. The chain's CDR3 is CASSLGQSSNEQFF. For the CDR3, the DNA is TGCGCCAGCAGCTTGGGACAGTCGAGCAATGAGCAGTTCTTC.

In the case of this clone: In the same sample, other DNA sequences code for this CDR3. The chain recombines TRBV6-5 with TRBJ2-2; maybe TRBD2 (5 bases). The CDR3 is made up of 13 amino acids. CDR1 MNHEY and CDR2 SVGAGI come from the germline V gene. Trimming took 2 bases from V and 5 from J, leaving 6 bases between them. DNA of the CDR3: TGTGCCAGCAGTTACGGAGGAACCGGGGAGCTGTTTTTT. It yields the protein CASSYGGTGELFF.

The chain links TRBV10-1 to TRBJ2-7; D is unresolved. V was pared by 0 bases and J by 2 bases, with 5 bases between. CDR3 length equals 13 residues. CDR1 and CDR2 (germline): WNHNN, SYGVQD (reference sequence). DNA of the CDR3: TGCGCCAGCAGTGAGTCGGTCACCTACGAGCAGTACTTC. Its translation is CASSESVTYEQYF.

This rearrangement joins TRBV18 to TRBJ1-2; TRBD1 agrees at 7 bases. CDR3 size: 14 residues. CDR1 and CDR2 (germline): KGHSH, LQKENI. Trimming removed 5 bases from V and 2 bases from J; junction bases left unmatched: 5. The CDR3 here is CASSRPQGNYGYTF. The DNA of the CDR3 is TGTGCCAGCTCAAGGCCACAGGGGAACTATGGCTACACCTTC.

V gene TRBV5-1 combines with J gene TRBJ2-7, with 7 positions matching TRBD2. The V and J ends lost 1 base and 3 bases, in that order; junction bases with no gene match: 13. The CDR3 has 17 amino acids. CDR1 and CDR2 (germline): SGHRS, YFSETQ. The CDR3 region is CASSLIGAGRIRYEQYF. The CDR3 region has the DNA TGCGCCAGCAGCTTGATAGGGGCCGGGAGGATCCGCTACGAGCAGTACTTC.

The chain links TRBV29-1 to TRBJ2-7; no definite D call. Germline V lookup: CDR1 SQVTM, CDR2 ANQGSEA. The V end lost 4 bases, the J end lost 3 bases, and 7 bases lay between the germline ends. This CDR3 has 11 amino acids. The CDR3 loop reads CSVGQDYEQYF. The CDR3 DNA follows: TGCAGCGTTGGACAAGACTACGAGCAGTACTTC.

The V call is TRBV6-6, the J call TRBJ1-1; D uncertain. The germline V gene encodes CDR1 MNHNY and CDR2 SVGAGI (reference sequence). This CDR3 has 15 residues. Trimming removed 6 bases from V and 4 bases from J, with 18 bases in between. CDR3 protein: CASSPRTAGGTEAFF. CDR3 DNA: TGTGCCAGCAGCCCCCGGACCGCCGGCGGCACTGAAGCTTTCTTT.

V usage is TRBV10-3 and J usage is TRBJ2-6; D perhaps matches TRBD2 (6 bases). Trimming shortened V by 6 bases and J by 0 bases, and 18 bases separated the two germline ends. This CDR3 has 18 residues. Germline-derived CDR1 and CDR2 are ENHRY and SYGVKD. The CDR3 is CAISPVGSGGSGANVLTF. The CDR3 coding sequence is TGTGCCATCAGCCCCGTTGGTAGCGGAGGCTCTGGGGCCAACGTCCTGACTTTC.

The chain is built from TRBV5-5 and TRBJ2-1; TRBD2 might be the D (5 bases). The germline CDR1 and CDR2 sequences are SGHKS and YYEKEE (reference sequence). The CDR3 consists of 15 residues. V lost 1 base and J 6 bases, leaving 14 bases between the germline ends. Here the CDR3 reads CASSLRGLASNEQFF. The DNA for the CDR3 is TGTGCCAGCAGCTTGCGAGGACTGGCCTCCAATGAGCAGTTCTTC.

The genes are TRBV5-4 and TRBJ2-5; possible D gene TRBD1, 6 bases. Germline CDR1 reads SGHNT; CDR2 reads YYREEE (reference sequence). CDR3 length: 14 amino acids. V was cut by 2 bases and J by 5 bases, with 13 bases left in between. This CDR3 is CASSLDDRKETQYF. Here the CDR3 DNA reads TGTGCCAGCAGCTTAGACGACAGGAAGGAGACCCAGTACTTC.

The chain joins TRBV30 to TRBJ1-5, with D perhaps matching TRBD1 (5 bases). CDR3 length: 12 residues. The V and J ends lost 1 base and 8 bases respectively, with 9 bases between them. Looked up from germline, CDR1 is GTSNPN and CDR2 is SVGIG (reference sequence). In DNA form, the CDR3 reads TGTGCCTGGAGTGGGGGGGTAGAGCCCCAGCATTTT. It specifies CAWSGGVEPQHF.

The chain has TRBV5-4 and TRBJ1-3; D perhaps matches TRBD1 (5 bases). CDR1 is SGHNT and CDR2 is YYREEE in the germline V gene (reference sequence). V lost 3 bases and J 4 bases, leaving 8 bases between the germline ends. The CDR3 sequence is 13 residues long. CDR3 coding DNA: TGTGCCAGCAGCTCCAGGGTGGGAAACACCATATATTTT. Translated: CASSSRVGNTIYF. Together with reference TRBV5-4 and TRBJ1-3, the CDR3 gives the full variable domain: ETGVTQSPTHLIKTRGQQVTLRCSSQSGHNTVSWYQQALGQGPQFIFQYYREEENGRGNFPPRFSGLQFPNYSSELNVNALELDDSALYLCASSSRVGNTIYFGEGSWLTVV.

To note about this clone: The sample contains more than one DNA sequence encoding this CDR3. The chain uses TRBV5-1 and TRBJ2-7; 11 positions agree with TRBD1. The CDR3 has 14 amino acids. V lost 4 bases, J lost 2 bases, and 2 bases stayed unmatched. Germline CDR1 is SGHRS and CDR2 is YFSETQ. In DNA, the CDR3 is TGCGCCAGCAGCAAGGGACAGGGGGCCTACGAGCAGTACTTC. Residues: CASSKGQGAYEQYF.

V gene TRBV7-9 combines with J gene TRBJ2-1; 10 bases are a match to TRBD2. The CDR3 is 14 amino acids. Losses at the gene ends were 4 bases for V and 9 bases for J; bases not matched to a gene: 6. Per the germline V gene, CDR1 is SEHNR and CDR2 is FQNEAQ (reference sequence). This CDR3 reads CASSSQSGRGEQFF. CDR3 nucleotides: TGTGCCAGCAGCTCCCAAAGCGGGAGGGGTGAGCAGTTCTTC.

The chain recombines TRBV19 with TRBJ2-7, with no clear D. This CDR3 region has 13 residues. V was clipped by 3 bases and J by 7 bases, with 13 bases between them. CDR1 is LNHDA, CDR2 SQIVND, per germline (reference sequence). DNA of the CDR3: TGTGCCAGTAGTATCGGAGACATCAAGGAGCAGTACTTC. Translation: CASSIGDIKEQYF.

The chain employs TRBV9 and TRBJ2-5; no firm D call. The CDR3 length is 15 residues. From germline, CDR1 is SGDLS and CDR2 YYNGEE. V gave up 4 bases and J gave up 5 bases, with 18 bases separating them. This CDR3 reads CASSPRRRAFETQYF. In DNA, the CDR3 is TGTGCCAGCAGCCCCCGTAGAAGGGCCTTCGAGACCCAGTACTTC.

This sequence joins TRBV7-6 and TRBJ2-1; tentative D call: TRBD2 (6 bases). CDR3 length: 13 residues. V lost 8 bases and J lost 2, with 10 bases in between. Germline CDR1 reads SGHVS; CDR2 reads FNYEAQ. The CDR3 sequence: CASGRSTYNEQFF. The DNA for the CDR3 is TGTGCCAGCGGGAGGAGTACCTACAATGAGCAGTTCTTC.

The chain combines TRBV4-3 with TRBJ2-1; no firm D call. V dropped 4 bases and J dropped 6 bases, with 16 bases sitting between them. Looked up from germline, CDR1 is LGHNA and CDR2 is YSLEER. This CDR3 has 15 amino acids. The CDR3 bases are TGCGCCAGCAGCCCTCAGGTCGAAGCCACCAATGAGCAGTTCTTC. Translation: CASSPQVEATNEQFF.

The genes are TRBV5-4 and TRBJ2-1; maybe TRBD1 (7 bases). Germline-derived CDR1 and CDR2 are SGHNT and YYREEE (reference sequence). The ends were cut back, 3 bases at V and 10 bases at J, with 8 bases in the middle. This CDR3 spans 11 amino acids. Here the CDR3 DNA reads TGTGCCAGCAGCTCAGGGGGGGAGCAGTTCTTC. Translated, it gives CASSSGGEQFF.

The gene calls are TRBV27 and TRBJ1-5, with 8 nucleotides matching TRBD1. V dropped 5 bases and J dropped 6; count of bases not matched to a gene: 3. This CDR3 is built from 13 residues. Germline assignment: CDR1 MNHEY and CDR2 SMNVEV (reference sequence). Written as DNA, the CDR3 is TGTGCCAGCAGTATCAGGGGGCGTCAGCCCCAGCATTTT. Translated, it gives CASSIRGRQPQHF.

The chain uses TRBV6-5 and TRBJ1-2, with D possibly being TRBD1 (5 bases). Per germline, CDR1 MNHEY and CDR2 SVGAGI. The CDR3 is made up of 16 amino acids. V was cut by 2 bases and J by 4 bases, with 17 bases left in between. CDR3 nucleotide sequence: TGTGCCAGCAGTTACGGCGTCAGGGATCGGGGCTATGGCTACACCTTC. This encodes CASSYGVRDRGYGYTF.

The V call is TRBV11-2, the J call TRBJ2-3; 7 bases map to TRBD2. The CDR3 is made up of 18 amino acids. Germline V gene lookup returns CDR1 SGHAT and CDR2 FQNNGV. The junction had 10 bases not matched to a gene; V was cut back by 1 base and J by 0 bases. Here the CDR3 reads CASSLVGGGRTSTDTQYF. In nucleotides, the CDR3 is TGTGCCAGCAGCTTAGTAGGCGGCGGGAGAACTAGCACAGATACGCAGTATTTT.

As for this clone: Within the sample, other DNA sequences also encode this same CDR3. CDR3 in DNA: TGTGCCTGGAACCAGGGCCAAGAGACCCAGTACTTC. This codes for CAWNQGQETQYF. The gene calls are TRBV30 and TRBJ2-5, with D maybe TRBD1 (5 bases). Germline V gene sequence: CDR1 GTSNPN, CDR2 SVGIG (reference sequence). The V gene lost 4 bases and the J gene lost 1 base, with 7 bases spanning the gap. The CDR3 has 12 amino acids.

This chain uses TRBV10-2 with TRBJ2-7; a weak D match, TRBD2 (6 bases). Trimming cost V 6 bases and J 0 bases, with 9 bases left between them. CDR3 length: 13 amino acids. From germline, CDR1 is WSHSY and CDR2 SAAADI. In DNA, the CDR3 is TGCGCCAGCAGGAAGGAGGGCTCCTACGAGCAGTACTTC. Translated, it gives CASRKEGSYEQYF.

The CDR3 DNA sequence: TGTGCCAGCAGCCTCCTTACCGGGGAGCTGTTTTTT. Protein: CASSLLTGELFF. The genes are TRBV11-3 and TRBJ2-2; D gene unclear. The CDR3 is 12 residues long. V was shortened by 5 bases and J by 5 bases, with 6 bases between the two germline ends. Germline CDR1 SGHNT, CDR2 YENEEA.

This clone was picked up one time. This chain links TRBV19 with TRBJ1-1; D is perhaps TRBD1 (6 bases). The length of the CDR3 is 15 residues. The V end lost 5 bases, the J end lost 2 bases, and 15 bases lay between the germline ends. Germline assignment: CDR1 LNHDA and CDR2 SQIVND (reference sequence). The CDR3 loop is CASSLQTGANTEAFF. CDR3 DNA: TGTGCCAGTAGTTTACAGACGGGGGCTAACACTGAAGCTTTCTTT. The variable domain in full, completed from reference TRBV19 and TRBJ1-1, reads DGGITQSPKYLFRKEGQNVTLSCEQNLNHDAMYWYRQDPGQGLRLIYYSQIVNDFQKGDIAEGYSVSREKKESFPLTVTSAQKNPTAFYLCASSLQTGANTEAFFGQGTRLTVV.